This T cell receptor (beta chain) comes out of a study of breast tumors, draining lymph nodes, adjacent tissues. Study results and caveats: Data only fit, rather than demonstrated, lymph node origin of most tumor T cells.

As concerns this clonotype: The target antigen is unknown.

CDR1 PRHDT and CDR2 FYEKMQ come from the germline V gene (reference sequence). V lost 5 bases, J lost 5 bases, and 18 bases lay in between. The CDR3 consists of 15 residues. TCRdb recomputed calls from the multiplex PCR reads with MiXCR, one row per CDR3 protein. The data contain tens of thousands of distinct CDR3 sequences, over 60% of them singletons. V and J are TRBV13 and TRBJ1-2; D unresolved. Sequencing input: tumor-adjacent breast tissue. The sequence derives from a female donor with breast cancer. Some clones in this sample may be carry-over from other donors' samples. The CDR3 DNA sequence: TGTGCCAGCAGCCCGGGCGGGCAGGTGGGATATGGCTACACCTTC. Translated, it gives CASSPGGQVGYGYTF.